This T cell receptor (beta chain) emerged from a study of blood T cell repertoires in COVID-19. V shed 2 bases and J shed 6 bases, with 9 bases lying between them. The CDR3 runs to 13 residues. Looked up from germline, CDR1 is SGHNT and CDR2 is YYREEE (reference sequence). Assay used: immunoSEQ multiplex PCR; TCRdb lists only in-frame clones, some missing. The sample holds fewer than 200,000 clones, around 73% seen once. This chain links TRBV5-4 with TRBJ1-3, with D maybe TRBD1 (6 bases). Material for sequencing was PBMCs or T cells enriched from blood (not recorded which). This TCR derives from a woman between 45 and 65 years old who had recovered from COVID-19. The chain's CDR3 is CASSLQGENTIYF. The DNA of the CDR3 is TGTGCCAGCAGCTTACAGGGCGAAAACACCATATATTTT.